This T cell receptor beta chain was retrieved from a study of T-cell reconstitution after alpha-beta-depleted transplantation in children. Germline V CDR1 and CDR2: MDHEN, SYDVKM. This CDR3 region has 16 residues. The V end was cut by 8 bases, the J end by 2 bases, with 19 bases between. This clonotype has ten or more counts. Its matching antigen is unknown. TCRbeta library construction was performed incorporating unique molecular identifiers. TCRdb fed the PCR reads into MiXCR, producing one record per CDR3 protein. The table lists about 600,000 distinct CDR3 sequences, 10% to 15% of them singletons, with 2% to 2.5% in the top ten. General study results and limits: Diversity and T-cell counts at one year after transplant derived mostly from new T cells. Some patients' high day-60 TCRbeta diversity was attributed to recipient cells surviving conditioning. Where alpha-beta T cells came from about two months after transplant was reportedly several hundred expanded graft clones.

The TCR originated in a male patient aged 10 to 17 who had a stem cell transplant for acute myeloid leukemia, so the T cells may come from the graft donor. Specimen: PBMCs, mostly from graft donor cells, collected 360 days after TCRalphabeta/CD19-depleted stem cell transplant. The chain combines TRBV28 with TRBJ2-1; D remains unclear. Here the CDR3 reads CASPDVGPRTYNEQFF. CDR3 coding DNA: TGTGCCAGCCCGGACGTCGGGCCACGAACCTACAATGAGCAGTTCTTC.